One and the same sample provided the 18 T cell receptor beta chains below, sequenced in a study of shared clonotypes between healthy human individuals. Here immunoSEQ multiplex PCR was the method, and the copy in TCRdb shows in-frame clones only, minus some. The sample yields around 480,000 clones, roughly 79% seen once. The sequenced sample was PBMCs. The source is a woman aged 40 to 55 in good health. Some clones in this sample may be carry-over from other donors' samples.

Only a few counts were recorded for this clone. The chain is built from TRBV19 and TRBJ1-5; 9 nucleotides align to TRBD1. In germline, CDR1 is LNHDA, CDR2 SQIVND (reference sequence). Trimming at V came to 5 bases and at J to 4 bases, leaving 12 bases not matched to a gene. CDR3 length: 17 amino acids. CDR3 coding DNA: TGTGCCAGTAGTCGTAGGGGGAACAGGGGGCAGAATCAGCCCCAGCATTTT. The encoded protein is CASSRRGNRGQNQPQHF.

CDR3 loop: CAISESWEAYNEQFF. CDR3 nucleotide sequence: TGTGCCATCAGTGAATCTTGGGAGGCCTACAATGAGCAGTTCTTC. V gene TRBV10-3 combines with J gene TRBJ2-1; D may be TRBD2 (6 bases). The CDR3 loop spans 15 amino acids. Germline CDR1 is ENHRY and CDR2 is SYGVKD. V shed 3 bases and J shed 2 bases, with 11 bases lying between them.

This clone was detected many times. The chain combines TRBV7-8 with TRBJ2-1; D may be TRBD2 (5 bases). The CDR3 sequence is 16 residues long. With 6 bases removed from V and 3 bases from J, the gap between germline ends came to 18 bases. Per germline, CDR1 SGHVS and CDR2 FQNEAQ. CDR3 loop: CASSSPPGSFYNEQFF. The CDR3 coding sequence is TGTGCCAGCAGTTCTCCCCCGGGATCTTTCTACAATGAGCAGTTCTTC.

The chain couples TRBV5-1 to TRBJ2-7; a weak D match, TRBD2 (6 bases). CDR3 length: 14 amino acids. Trimming removed 4 bases at V and 2 bases at J, with 13 bases between. CDR1 and CDR2 (germline): SGHRS, YFSETQ. In nucleotides, the CDR3 is TGCGCCAGCAGCGCGGGACTGGGGACCTACGAGCAGTACTTC. Protein sequence: CASSAGLGTYEQYF.

V and J are TRBV14 and TRBJ1-6, with 7 bases fitting TRBD1. J was trimmed by 7 bases and V by 3 bases; bases with no gene match: 3. The germline CDR1 and CDR2 sequences are SGHDN and FVKESK. The CDR3 has 14 amino acids. CDR3: CASSHGTVNSPLHF. As DNA, the CDR3 is TGTGCCAGCAGCCACGGGACAGTCAATTCACCCCTCCACTTT.

As regards this clone: A read error may be the cause here, since a much bigger clone is one base away. Other nucleotide sequences in the sample specify the same CDR3. The chain combines TRBV27 with TRBJ2-5; D not resolved. The J call may be wrong; the DNA end is better matched by TRBJ2-7. This CDR3 is built from 10 residues. CDR1 and CDR2 from the germline V gene are MNHEY and SMNVEV (reference sequence). CDR3 residues: CASGDYEQYF. The CDR3 DNA follows: TGTGCCAGCGGGGACTACGAGCAGTACTTC.

The chain employs TRBV19 and TRBJ2-2; D is undetermined. The CDR3 runs 13 residues. V was clipped by 1 base and J by 5 bases, with 5 bases between them. From germline, CDR1 is LNHDA and CDR2 SQIVND (reference sequence). CDR3 sequence (DNA): TGTGCCAGTAGTATAGGGAAAACCGGGGAGCTGTTTTTT. Translation gives CASSIGKTGELFF.

This chain uses TRBV2 with TRBJ1-4, with a weak D call TRBD1 (5 bases). The ends were cut back, 6 bases at V and 1 base at J, with 12 bases in the middle. Germline V gene data show CDR1 as SNHLY and CDR2 as FYNNEI. The CDR3 is made up of 15 amino acids. The DNA of the CDR3 is TGTGCCAGCAGCCTATTGGGGGGAACTAATGAAAAACTGTTTTTT. Amino acids: CASSLLGGTNEKLFF.

V usage is TRBV5-1 and J usage is TRBJ2-1; 9 bases align to TRBD2. V shed 0 bases and J 9 bases; nucleotides not matched to a gene: 10. This CDR3 is 16 amino acids long. Germline V gives CDR1 SGHRS, CDR2 YFSETQ. The CDR3 DNA follows: TGCGCCAGCAGCTTGGTTGGGCGGGAGGGCCCGAGTGAGCAGTTCTTC. It codes for CASSLVGREGPSEQFF.

This clone was picked up many times. V and J are TRBV9 and TRBJ1-5; possible D gene TRBD1, 5 bases. Germline CDR1 SGDLS, CDR2 YYNGEE. CDR3 size: 15 residues. With 4 bases removed from V and 5 bases from J, the gap between germline ends came to 16 bases. This CDR3 reads CASSSRPGGDQPQHF. The CDR3 DNA is TGTGCCAGCAGCTCCCGCCCGGGGGGAGATCAGCCCCAGCATTTT.

This rearrangement joins TRBV9 to TRBJ2-1; 10 bases fit TRBD2. Germline V CDR1 and CDR2: SGDLS, YYNGEE. V gave up 1 base and J gave up 0 bases; unmatched junction bases: 4. The CDR3 loop spans 17 amino acids. CDR3 nucleotides: TGTGCCAGCAGCGTACTAGCGGGGGCGAGCTCCTACAATGAGCAGTTCTTC. It translates to CASSVLAGASSYNEQFF.

J is TRBJ2-3 and V is TRBV5-1; TRBD2 matches 11 bases. Germline trimming cut 1 base from V and 6 bases from J; bases unmatched to any gene: 4. Germline V CDR1 and CDR2: SGHRS, YFSETQ. This CDR3 contains 15 residues. CDR3 nucleotides: TGCGCCAGCAGCTTGAGGGGACTAGCGGCCGATACGCAGTATTTT. Amino acids: CASSLRGLAADTQYF.

This clone was picked up many times. The chain couples TRBV5-5 to TRBJ1-2; D gene ambiguous. V lost 0 bases to trimming and J lost 5 bases, with 14 bases between them. The CDR3 spans 15 residues. The germline CDR1 and CDR2 sequences are SGHKS and YYEKEE (reference sequence). Here the CDR3 reads CASSLATMGEYGYTF. The CDR3 DNA reads as TGTGCCAGCAGCTTGGCAACGATGGGTGAATATGGCTACACCTTC.

The chain combines TRBV11-1 with TRBJ1-3, with D possibly matching TRBD1 (5 bases). Trimming took off 3 bases at V and 1 base at J, with 13 bases between the two ends. CDR3 length equals 16 residues. CDR1 and CDR2 (germline): SGHAT, FQDESV (reference sequence). This CDR3 is CASSLAGRHSGNTIYF. CDR3 coding DNA: TGTGCCAGCAGCTTGGCGGGACGACATTCTGGAAACACCATATATTTT.

A few counts support this clone. This rearrangement joins TRBV5-4 to TRBJ1-4; D call uncertain. Per germline, CDR1 SGHNT and CDR2 YYREEE (reference sequence). CDR3 length: 14 amino acids. V was trimmed by 3 bases and J by 4 bases, leaving 10 bases between them. The CDR3 is CASSSDARNEKLFF. The CDR3 DNA reads TGTGCCAGCAGCTCGGACGCCCGTAATGAAAAACTGTTTTTT.

CDR3 sequence (DNA): TGTGCCAGTAGTCCGTGGACTAGCGCCGGCTACGAGCAGTACTTC. It yields the protein CASSPWTSAGYEQYF. The chain combines TRBV19 with TRBJ2-7, with 9 bases aligning to TRBD2. The germline gives CDR1 LNHDA, CDR2 SQIVND (reference sequence). J gave up 3 bases and V 5 bases, and 8 bases lay outside the gene matches. The CDR3 covers 15 residues.

In regard to this clone: This likely reflects a read error, since a far larger clone is one base away. The chain recombines TRBV19 with TRBJ1-3, with a possible D match to TRBD1 (6 bases). Germline assignment: CDR1 LNHDA and CDR2 SQIVND (reference sequence). The CDR3 has 13 amino acids. Trimming removed 9 bases from V and 0 bases from J, with 9 bases in between. CDR3 sequence reads: CASQGPSGNTIYF. As DNA, the CDR3 is TGTGCCAGCCAGGGGCCCTCTGGAAACACCATATATTTT. The full variable domain, with the rest looked up from reference TRBV19 and TRBJ1-3, is DGGITQSPKYLFRKEGQNVTLSCEQNLNHDAMYWYRQDPGQGLRLIYYSQIVNDFQKGDIAEGYSVSREKKESFPLTVTSAQKNPTAFYLCASQGPSGNTIYFGEGSWLTVV.

J is TRBJ2-4 and V is TRBV28, with D maybe TRBD1 (6 bases). V was cut by 5 bases and J by 8 bases, with 13 bases left in between. Germline V gives CDR1 MDHEN, CDR2 SYDVKM. CDR3 size: 13 residues. The CDR3 here is CASSQTGRDIQYF. The CDR3 DNA reads TGTGCCAGCAGTCAGACAGGAAGGGACATTCAGTACTTC.